Following are 27 T cell receptor beta chains from one sample sequenced in a study of identifying expanded T cells in peripheral blood. Repertoires were generated with immunoSEQ multiplex PCR, while TCRdb's copy carries only in-frame clones and drops some. The sample lists some 96,000 clones; about 87% were seen once. The sequenced sample consisted of blood. All receptors derive from a person between 18 and 75 years old in good health.

The chain combines TRBV6-1 with TRBJ1-1; weak D call: TRBD1 (5 bases). Germline assignment: CDR1 MNHNS and CDR2 SASEGT. V was clipped by 8 bases and J by 1 base, with 14 bases between them. The CDR3 sequence is 14 residues long. As DNA, the CDR3 is TGTGCCAGCGGGGGTGACAGATCGAACACTGAAGCTTTCTTT. Translated, it gives CASGGDRSNTEAFF.

The chain joins TRBV5-1 to TRBJ2-3; D gene uncertain. The ends were cut back, 5 bases at V and 6 bases at J, with 10 bases in the middle. The CDR3 extends over 12 amino acids. Germline CDR1 reads SGHRS; CDR2 reads YFSETQ. Here the CDR3 reads CASRINADTQYF. CDR3 coding DNA: TGCGCCAGCAGGATAAATGCGGATACGCAGTATTTT. Drawing the rest from reference TRBV5-1 and TRBJ2-3, the complete variable domain is KAGVTQTPRYLIKTRGQQVTLSCSPISGHRSVSWYQQTPGQGLQFLFEYFSETQRNKGNFPGRFSGRQFSNSRSEMNVSTLELGDSALYLCASRINADTQYFGPGTRLTVL.

The chain employs TRBV6-6 and TRBJ2-3; the D gene is possibly TRBD1 (6 bases). The CDR3 has 14 residues. Germline V CDR1 and CDR2: MNHNY, SVGAGI (reference sequence). V shed 6 bases and J shed 1 base, with 11 bases lying between them. CDR3 bases: TGTGCCAGCAGGGGGACAAGAGGCACAGATACGCAGTATTTT. Its protein product is CASRGTRGTDTQYF.

The V gene is TRBV5-6, the J gene TRBJ1-2; 8 bases match TRBD1. The CDR3 has 14 amino acids. CDR1 SGHDT and CDR2 YYEEEE come from the germline V gene. J lost 4 bases, V lost 4 bases, and 6 bases had no gene match. CDR3 loop: CASSLPGQVYGYTF. The CDR3 DNA is TGTGCCAGCAGCCTGCCGGGACAGGTCTATGGCTACACCTTC. The variable domain in full, completed from reference TRBV5-6 and TRBJ1-2, reads DAGVTQSPTHLIKTRGQQVTLRCSPKSGHDTVSWYQQALGQGPQFIFQYYEEEERQRGNFPDRFSGHQFPNYSSELNVNALLLGDSALYLCASSLPGQVYGYTFGSGTRLTVV.

In DNA, the CDR3 is TGTGCCAGCAGCTTAGCGTCACAGAACATTCAGTACTTC. It specifies CASSLASQNIQYF. This chain connects TRBV11-3 to TRBJ2-4; no reliable D call. The CDR3 has 13 residues. CDR1 and CDR2 (germline): SGHNT, YENEEA. Deletions cut 1 base from V and 7 bases from J, with 8 bases between.

The count of this clone is one. The chain links TRBV6-4 to TRBJ2-3, with D possibly TRBD1 on 6 matching bases. The CDR3 sequence is 13 residues long. Germline-derived CDR1 and CDR2 are MRHNA and SNTAGT. With 5 bases removed from V and 6 bases from J, the gap between germline ends came to 12 bases. The CDR3 sequence: CASSLWGRDTQYF. The CDR3 DNA sequence: TGTGCCAGCAGTCTCTGGGGGCGGGATACGCAGTATTTT.

The V gene is TRBV6-5, the J gene TRBJ2-7; D assignment may be TRBD1 or TRBD2 (5 bases each). The germline CDR1 and CDR2 sequences are MNHEY and SVGAGI. V was trimmed by 8 bases and J by 9 bases, leaving 14 bases between them. The CDR3 runs to 11 residues. The CDR3 sequence is CASQKGRGQYF. CDR3 nucleotides: TGTGCCAGCCAAAAGGGACGGGGGCAGTACTTC.

The gene calls are TRBV4-3 and TRBJ2-5; 9 positions agree with TRBD2. V shed 0 bases and J 6 bases; nucleotides not matched to a gene: 5. The CDR3 contains 15 residues. Germline V gene data show CDR1 as LGHNA and CDR2 as YSLEER. The chain's CDR3 is CASSQEPAGGQTQYF. The CDR3 region has the DNA TGCGCCAGCAGCCAAGAGCCAGCGGGAGGTCAGACCCAGTACTTC.

V is TRBV5-1 and J is TRBJ2-1; no definite D call. The germline V gene encodes CDR1 SGHRS and CDR2 YFSETQ. The CDR3 sequence is 16 residues long. The ends were cut back, 2 bases at V and 5 bases at J, with 17 bases in the middle. The DNA of the CDR3 is TGCGCCAGCAGCTTTGGTTGGGTCTCAAGGGACAATGAGCAGTTCTTC. It codes for CASSFGWVSRDNEQFF.

V gene TRBV4-3 combines with J gene TRBJ2-7; 10 bases map to TRBD1. This CDR3 has 15 residues. The germline V gene has CDR1 LGHNA and CDR2 YSLEER. V was clipped by 3 bases and J by 4 bases; unmatched bases: 6. The CDR3 nucleotides read TGCGCCAGCAGCCATCGACAGGGGGCAGAATACGAGCAGTACTTC. Translated, it gives CASSHRQGAEYEQYF.

The chain's CDR3 is CASSLAGSNNEQFF. CDR3 nucleotides: TGCGCCAGCAGCTTGGCAGGGTCCAACAATGAGCAGTTCTTC. V and J are TRBV5-1 and TRBJ2-1; possibly TRBD1 for D (5 bases). The germline CDR1 and CDR2 sequences are SGHRS and YFSETQ. This CDR3 is 14 amino acids long. Trimming took off 0 bases at V and 5 bases at J, with 9 bases between the two ends.

V usage is TRBV6-1 and J usage is TRBJ2-3, with D unresolved. The length of the CDR3 is 13 residues. CDR1 MNHNS and CDR2 SASEGT come from the germline V gene. Trimming left V 2 bases short and J 6 bases short, with 9 bases between. The CDR3 coding sequence is TGTGCCAGCAGTGAATTGTATTCGGATACGCAGTATTTT. The encoded protein is CASSELYSDTQYF.

J is TRBJ2-7 and V is TRBV6-5; D unresolved. Between the trimmed V and J ends, which lost 9 bases and 3 bases, there was a span of 9 bases. Germline V lookup: CDR1 MNHEY, CDR2 SVGAGI. The CDR3 contains 11 residues. CDR3 sequence: CASGIHYEQYF. The CDR3 DNA is TGTGCCAGTGGGATCCACTACGAGCAGTACTTC.

The CDR3: CASSKWKRRSSGNTIYF. Here the CDR3 DNA reads TGTGCCAGCAGCAAATGGAAACGACGGAGCTCTGGAAACACCATATATTTT. The chain recombines TRBV21-1 with TRBJ1-3. TRBV21-1 has pseudogene status. The CDR3 spans 17 residues.

This clone has only one observation. The CDR3: CASTPIRGPSSYNEQFF. DNA of the CDR3: TGTGCCAGCACCCCAATCCGGGGACCTAGCTCCTACAATGAGCAGTTCTTC. The chain couples TRBV7-2 to TRBJ2-1; D is perhaps TRBD1 or TRBD2 (5 bases each). CDR3 length equals 17 residues. Germline CDR1 and CDR2: SGHTA and FQGNSA. The V end lost 7 bases, the J end lost 0 bases, and 19 bases lay between the germline ends.

The chain recombines TRBV29-1 with TRBJ1-1; D not resolved. Trimming removed 5 bases from V and 7 bases from J, with 11 bases in between. Germline V gene lookup returns CDR1 SQVTM and CDR2 ANQGSEA. The CDR3 consists of 11 residues. The CDR3 here is CSVRENVEAFF. The CDR3 DNA follows: TGCAGCGTTAGAGAGAACGTTGAAGCTTTCTTT.

The V and J genes are TRBV5-1 and TRBJ1-2; the match to TRBD1 covers 9 bases. Germline lookup yields CDR1 SGHRS and CDR2 YFSETQ. The V gene end was trimmed by 3 bases and the J gene end by 7 bases; junction bases not matched to a gene: 7. The CDR3 sequence is 14 residues long. The CDR3 coding sequence is TGCGCCAGCAGCTCCTTACAGGGGGCAGGTGGCTACACCTTC. Its translation: CASSSLQGAGGYTF.

This clone occurred a few times. The CDR3 DNA is TGCAGCGTTGAAGGTTACAATGAGCAGTTCTTC. It specifies CSVEGYNEQFF. The V and J genes are TRBV29-1 and TRBJ2-1; D gene uncertain. Trimming stripped 1 base from V and 4 bases from J, with 2 bases between. The CDR3 is 11 residues long. In germline, CDR1 is SQVTM, CDR2 ANQGSEA.

J is TRBJ2-7 and V is TRBV23-1, with 7 bases aligning to TRBD2. TRBV23-1 is an open reading frame, and its role is uncertain. This CDR3 region has 16 residues. Germline trimming cut 2 bases from V and 1 base from J; bases unmatched to any gene: 8. CDR3 region: CASSQTTVAGSYEQYF. In DNA form, the CDR3 reads TGCGCCAGCAGTCAAACGACTGTAGCGGGTTCCTACGAGCAGTACTTC.

The V gene is TRBV4-1, the J gene TRBJ1-1, with D possibly TRBD1 on 5 matching bases. Germline-derived CDR1 and CDR2 are MGHRA and YSYEKL. With 1 base removed from V and 3 bases from J, the gap between germline ends came to 15 bases. There are 16 residues in the CDR3. The CDR3 spells CASSQVGGHSDTEAFF. The CDR3 DNA follows: TGCGCCAGCAGCCAAGTCGGGGGTCACTCGGACACTGAAGCTTTCTTT.

Only one count was recorded for this clone. The J gene is TRBJ1-1, the V gene TRBV7-2; D is ambiguous. This CDR3 is built from 16 residues. Per the germline V gene, CDR1 is SGHTA and CDR2 is FQGNSA. Trimming cost V 1 base and J 0 bases, with 12 bases left between them. The CDR3 DNA is TGTGCCAGCAGCTTAGGGGCGTCTTTCATGAACACTGAAGCTTTCTTT. Its translation is CASSLGASFMNTEAFF.

This clone appeared once. The chain is built from TRBV9 and TRBJ1-2, with TRBD1 identical over 11 bases. CDR3 length: 13 residues. Per the germline V gene, CDR1 is SGDLS and CDR2 is YYNGEE. V was clipped by 3 bases and J by 11 bases; unmatched bases: 6. CDR3 coding DNA: TGTGCCAGCAGCGCAGGACAGGGGGCGAGGTACACCTTC. Residues: CASSAGQGARYTF.

The rearrangement joins TRBV6-1 to TRBJ2-7; TRBD1 is a possible D gene (6 bases). Trimming removed 8 bases from V and 3 bases from J, with 8 bases in between. The CDR3 covers 11 residues. The V gene's germline CDR1 is MNHNS and CDR2 SASEGT. The CDR3 sequence: CASQGGYEQYF. The CDR3 DNA sequence: TGTGCCAGCCAAGGGGGCTACGAGCAGTACTTC.

In its sample, this clone was seen a few times. This rearrangement joins TRBV9 to TRBJ1-2; no clear D gene. Germline V gene sequence: CDR1 SGDLS, CDR2 YYNGEE. The CDR3 contains 13 residues. V was trimmed by 0 bases and J by 2 bases, leaving 5 bases between them. As DNA, the CDR3 is TGTGCCAGCAGCGTAGACAGCAACTATGGCTACACCTTC. It yields the protein CASSVDSNYGYTF.

The chain is built from TRBV6-6 and TRBJ1-2; TRBD1 matches 7 bases. CDR1 MNHNY and CDR2 SVGAGI come from the germline V gene (reference sequence). Losses at the gene ends were 5 bases for V and 4 bases for J; bases not matched to a gene: 7. CDR3 length equals 14 residues. The CDR3 DNA sequence: TGTGCCAGCAGTGAGGGGCCAGGGGGCTATGGCTACACCTTC. Its protein product is CASSEGPGGYGYTF.

The chain carries TRBV4-3 and TRBJ1-1, with D possibly TRBD1 on 5 matching bases. V was clipped by 4 bases and J by 1 base, with 13 bases between them. The CDR3 has 15 residues. Germline V gives CDR1 LGHNA, CDR2 YSLEER. The CDR3 sequence: CASSPGDRPNTEAFF. As DNA, the CDR3 is TGCGCCAGCAGCCCGGGGGATCGGCCGAACACTGAAGCTTTCTTT.

The chain carries TRBV30 and TRBJ1-1; 9 bases match TRBD1. The CDR3 length is 17 residues. The germline V gene encodes CDR1 GTSNPN and CDR2 SVGIG (reference sequence). V was clipped by 1 base and J by 3 bases; unmatched bases: 12. CDR3 DNA sequence: TGTGCCTGGAGTGGTAGTCGGACGGACAGGGGTGACACTGAAGCTTTCTTT. It codes for CAWSGSRTDRGDTEAFF.